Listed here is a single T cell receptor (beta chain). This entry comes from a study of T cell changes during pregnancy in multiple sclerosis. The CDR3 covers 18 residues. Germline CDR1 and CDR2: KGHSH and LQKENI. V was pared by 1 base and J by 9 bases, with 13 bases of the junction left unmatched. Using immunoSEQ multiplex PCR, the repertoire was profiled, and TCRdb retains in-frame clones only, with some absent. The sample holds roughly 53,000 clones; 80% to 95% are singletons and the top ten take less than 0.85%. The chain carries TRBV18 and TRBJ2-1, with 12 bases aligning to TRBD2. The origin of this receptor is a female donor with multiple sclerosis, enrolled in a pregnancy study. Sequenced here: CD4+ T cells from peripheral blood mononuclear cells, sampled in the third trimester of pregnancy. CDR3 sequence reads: CASSPRLRLAGAFSEQFF. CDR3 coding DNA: TGTGCCAGCTCACCACGCCTGAGACTAGCGGGAGCCTTCAGTGAGCAGTTCTTC.